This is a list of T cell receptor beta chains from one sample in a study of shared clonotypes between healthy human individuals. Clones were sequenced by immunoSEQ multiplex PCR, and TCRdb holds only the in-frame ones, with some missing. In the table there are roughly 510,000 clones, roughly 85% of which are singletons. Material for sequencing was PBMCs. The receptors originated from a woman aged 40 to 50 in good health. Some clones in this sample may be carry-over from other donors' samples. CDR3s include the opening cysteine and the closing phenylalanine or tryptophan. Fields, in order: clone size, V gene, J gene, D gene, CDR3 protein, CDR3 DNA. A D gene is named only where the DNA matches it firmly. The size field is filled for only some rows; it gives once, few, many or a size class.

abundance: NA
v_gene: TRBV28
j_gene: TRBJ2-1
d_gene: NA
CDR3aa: CASSPSLGGWGNEQFF
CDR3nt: TGTGCCAGCAGTCCCTCACTAGGAGGGTGGGGCAATGAGCAGTTCTTC

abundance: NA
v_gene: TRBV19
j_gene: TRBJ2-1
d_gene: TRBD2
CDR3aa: CATSQNSGRAKFYEQFF
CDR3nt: TGTGCCACCAGTCAGAATAGCGGGAGGGCCAAATTCTATGAGCAGTTCTTC

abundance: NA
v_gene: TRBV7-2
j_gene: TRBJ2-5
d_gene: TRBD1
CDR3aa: CASSLLPAGTGEETQYF
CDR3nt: TGTGCCAGCAGCTTACTCCCCGCCGGGACAGGGGAAGAGACCCAGTACTTC

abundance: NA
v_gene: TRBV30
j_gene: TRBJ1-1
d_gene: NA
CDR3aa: CAWTMGGGTEAFF
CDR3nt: TGTGCCTGGACCATGGGGGGTGGCACTGAAGCTTTCTTT

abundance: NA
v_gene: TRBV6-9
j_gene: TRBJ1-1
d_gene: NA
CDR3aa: CASSYFEGTEAFF
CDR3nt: TGTGCCAGCAGTTATTTCGAGGGCACTGAAGCTTTCTTT

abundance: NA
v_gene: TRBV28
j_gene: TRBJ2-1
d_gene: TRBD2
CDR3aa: CAIRGVESYNEQFF
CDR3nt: TGTGCCATCCGGGGGGTGGAATCCTACAATGAGCAGTTCTTC

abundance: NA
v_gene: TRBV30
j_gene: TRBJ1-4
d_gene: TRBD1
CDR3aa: CAWSPRLGQGNEKLFF
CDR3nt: TGTGCCTGGAGTCCCCGATTGGGACAGGGGAATGAAAAACTGTTTTTT

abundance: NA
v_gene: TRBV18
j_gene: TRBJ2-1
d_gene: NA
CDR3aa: CASSPLGTSYNEQFF
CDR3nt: TGTGCCAGCTCACCACTTGGGACCTCCTACAATGAGCAGTTCTTC

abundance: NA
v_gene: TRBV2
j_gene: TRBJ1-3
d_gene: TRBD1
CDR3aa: CASSGRQGTGNTIYF
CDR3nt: TGTGCCAGCAGTGGCCGACAGGGTACCGGAAACACCATATATTTT

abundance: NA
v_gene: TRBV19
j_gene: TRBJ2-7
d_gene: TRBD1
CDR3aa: CASSMGGTENEQYF
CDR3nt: TGTGCCAGTAGTATGGGTGGGACAGAAAACGAGCAGTACTTC

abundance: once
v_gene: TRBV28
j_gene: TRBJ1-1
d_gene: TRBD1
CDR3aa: CASRGDRVVAEAFF
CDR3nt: TGTGCCAGCAGGGGTGACAGGGTCGTCGCTGAAGCTTTCTTT

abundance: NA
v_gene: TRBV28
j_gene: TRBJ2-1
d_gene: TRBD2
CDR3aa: CASSLVAGWSYNEQFF
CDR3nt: TGTGCCAGCAGTTTGGTAGCGGGATGGTCCTACAATGAGCAGTTCTTC

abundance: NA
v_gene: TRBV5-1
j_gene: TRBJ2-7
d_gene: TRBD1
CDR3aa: CASTSMTGAEEQYF
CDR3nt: TGCGCCAGCACCTCTATGACAGGGGCGGAAGAGCAGTACTTC

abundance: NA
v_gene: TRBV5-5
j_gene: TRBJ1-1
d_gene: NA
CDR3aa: CASSLSPNTEAFF
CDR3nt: TGTGCCAGCAGCTTGAGTCCTAACACTGAAGCTTTCTTT

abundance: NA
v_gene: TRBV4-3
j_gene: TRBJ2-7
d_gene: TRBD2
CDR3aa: CASSQGVAGGVYEQYF
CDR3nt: TGCGCCAGCAGCCAAGGGGTAGCGGGAGGGGTCTACGAGCAGTACTTC

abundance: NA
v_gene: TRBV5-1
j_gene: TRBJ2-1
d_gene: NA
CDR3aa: CASSLDPTGFDEQFF
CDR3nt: TGCGCCAGCAGCTTGGACCCAACAGGGTTCGATGAGCAGTTCTTC

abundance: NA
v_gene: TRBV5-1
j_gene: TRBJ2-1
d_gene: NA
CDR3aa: CASSPSPGTYNEQFF
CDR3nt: TGCGCCAGCAGCCCCTCCCCGGGGACCTACAATGAGCAGTTCTTC

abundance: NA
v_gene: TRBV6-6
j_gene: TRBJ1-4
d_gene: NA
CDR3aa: CASSYAQGSNEKLFF
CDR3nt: TGTGCCAGCAGTTACGCACAGGGATCAAATGAAAAACTGTTTTTT

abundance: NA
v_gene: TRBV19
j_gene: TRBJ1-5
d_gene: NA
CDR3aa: CASSIGHLSNQPQHF
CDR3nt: TGTGCCAGTAGTATTGGTCACCTTAGCAATCAGCCCCAGCATTTT

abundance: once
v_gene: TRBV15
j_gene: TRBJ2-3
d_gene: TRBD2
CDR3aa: CATSRQNLEREEGTDTQYF
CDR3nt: TGTGCCACCAGCAGACAAAACCTCGAGCGGGAGGAAGGCACAGATACGCAGTATTTT

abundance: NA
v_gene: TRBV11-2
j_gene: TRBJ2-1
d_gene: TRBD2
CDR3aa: CASSLDPGTSGGSYNEQFF
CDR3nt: TGTGCCAGCAGCTTAGATCCAGGGACTAGCGGGGGCTCCTACAATGAGCAGTTCTTC

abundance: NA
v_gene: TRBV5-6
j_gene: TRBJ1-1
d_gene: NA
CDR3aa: CASSLGRGVLTEAFF
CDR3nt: TGTGCCAGCAGCTTGGGGCGGGGGGTACTGACTGAAGCTTTCTTT

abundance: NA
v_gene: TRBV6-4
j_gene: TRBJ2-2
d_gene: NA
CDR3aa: CASSDRNTGELFF
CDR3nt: TGTGCCAGCAGTGACAGAAACACCGGGGAGCTGTTTTTT

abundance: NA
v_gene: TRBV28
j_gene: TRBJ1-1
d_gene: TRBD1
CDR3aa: CASSLNRGWTEAFF
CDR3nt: TGTGCCAGCAGTTTAAACAGGGGTTGGACTGAAGCTTTCTTT

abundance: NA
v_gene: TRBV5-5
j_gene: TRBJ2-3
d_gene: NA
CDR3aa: CASSWVPGDTDTQYF
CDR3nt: TGTGCCAGCAGCTGGGTCCCGGGAGATACAGATACGCAGTATTTT

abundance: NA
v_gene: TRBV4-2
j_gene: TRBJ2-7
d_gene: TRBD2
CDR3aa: CASSQLAASYEQYF
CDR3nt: TGTGCCAGCAGCCAGCTAGCGGCCTCCTACGAGCAGTACTTC

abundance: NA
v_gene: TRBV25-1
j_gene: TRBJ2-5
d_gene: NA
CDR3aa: CASSEFGEETQYF
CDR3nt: TGTGCCAGCAGTGAATTTGGGGAGGAGACCCAGTACTTC

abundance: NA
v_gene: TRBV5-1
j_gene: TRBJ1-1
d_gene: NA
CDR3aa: CASSKEMNTEAFF
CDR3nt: TGCGCCAGCAGCAAAGAGATGAACACTGAAGCTTTCTTT

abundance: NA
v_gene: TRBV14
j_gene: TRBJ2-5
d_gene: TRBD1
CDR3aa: CASSPTGGRETQYF
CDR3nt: TGTGCCAGCAGCCCTACAGGGGGCCGGGAGACCCAGTACTTC